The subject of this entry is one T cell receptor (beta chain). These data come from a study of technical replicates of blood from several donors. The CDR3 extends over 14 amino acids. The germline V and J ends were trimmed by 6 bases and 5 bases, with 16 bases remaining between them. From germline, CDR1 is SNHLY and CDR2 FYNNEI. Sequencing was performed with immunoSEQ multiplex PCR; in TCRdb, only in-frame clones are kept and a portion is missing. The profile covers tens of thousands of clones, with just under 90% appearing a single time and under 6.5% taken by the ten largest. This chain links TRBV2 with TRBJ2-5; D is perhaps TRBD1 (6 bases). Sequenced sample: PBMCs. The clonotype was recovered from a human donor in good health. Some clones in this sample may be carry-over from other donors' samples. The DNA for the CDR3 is TGTGCCAGCAGGCCGGAACAGGGAAAGGAGACCCAGTACTTC. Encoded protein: CASRPEQGKETQYF. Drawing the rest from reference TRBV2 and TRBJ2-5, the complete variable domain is EPEVTQTPSHQVTQMGQEVILRCVPISNHLYFYWYRQILGQKVEFLVSFYNNEISEKSEIFDDQFSVERPDGSNFTLKIRSTKLEDSAMYFCASRPEQGKETQYFGPGTRLLVL.